This TCR beta chain was captured in a study of cytomegalovirus exposure and HLA in healthy donors. Study observations and caveats: By a later analysis, the bulk of CMV-associated TCR beta chains appeared HLA-restricted. Per a prior analysis, the majority of TCR beta V segments were productive roughly 90% or roughly 30% of the time. A later analysis showed that HLA-associated TCR beta chains had undergone more clonal expansion than equally common others. Most likely, a cluster of highly shared sequence variants arose as a sequencing artifact.

60 Vbeta and 13 Jbeta primers were used in PCR. The repertoire was sequenced with immunoSEQ multiplex PCR; TCRdb's copy has only in-frame clones and lacks some. The table has about 140,000 clones, more than 8% seen once. The CDR3 contains 12 residues. V was clipped by 8 bases and J by 7 bases; unmatched bases: 5. Germline V gives CDR1 SNHLY, CDR2 FYNNEI. This clone has only a few counts. Its antigen remains unknown. Material: PBMCs. The V gene is TRBV2, the J gene TRBJ2-1; 7 nucleotides align to TRBD1. The TCR comes from a man over 45 in good health and CMV-seronegative. The DNA for the CDR3 is TGTGCCAGCCAGGGGGATGGGAATGAGCAGTTCTTC. This sequence encodes CASQGDGNEQFF.